These T cell receptor beta chains were read from a single sample in a study of T cell changes during pregnancy in multiple sclerosis. Sequencing used immunoSEQ multiplex PCR; TCRdb keeps in-frame clones, though not all of them. The top ten clones hold around 0.99% of a sample with about 99,000 clones, under 95% of them seen once. Sequencing was performed on peripheral blood, taken after pregnancy. All receptors derive from a female donor with multiple sclerosis, enrolled in a pregnancy study. Each CDR3 is given with its conserved first and last residue. The order of the fields is CDR3 length, J gene, V gene, CDR3 protein.

len: 11
j_gene: TRBJ2-3
v_gene: TRBV2
CDR3aa: CARSRGDTQYF

len: 12
j_gene: TRBJ1-1
v_gene: TRBV18
CDR3aa: CASSPRNTEAFF

len: 13
j_gene: TRBJ2-2
v_gene: TRBV19
CDR3aa: CASSLTMTGELFF

len: 14
j_gene: TRBJ2-7
v_gene: TRBV7-9
CDR3aa: CASSGGTSGSEQYF

len: 15
j_gene: TRBJ2-1
v_gene: TRBV19
CDR3aa: CASTLGAGGGNEQFF

len: 13
j_gene: TRBJ2-1
v_gene: TRBV28
CDR3aa: CASSLSSGNEQFF

len: 16
j_gene: TRBJ1-5
v_gene: TRBV1
CDR3aa: CTSSPDRGLSNQPQHF

len: 14
j_gene: TRBJ1-2
v_gene: TRBV9
CDR3aa: CASSARTANYGYTF

len: 14
j_gene: TRBJ1-1
v_gene: TRBV5-1
CDR3aa: CASSLYLSDTEAFF

len: 14
j_gene: TRBJ2-5
v_gene: TRBV28
CDR3aa: CASSFVRRSGAQYF

len: 13
j_gene: TRBJ1-2
v_gene: TRBV19
CDR3aa: CASRGSGSVFRTF

len: 14
j_gene: TRBJ2-3
v_gene: TRBV29-1
CDR3aa: CSAPGLAGSDTQYF

len: 11
j_gene: TRBJ2-1
v_gene: TRBV29-1
CDR3aa: CSGGSDNEQFF

len: 15
j_gene: TRBJ1-5
v_gene: TRBV6-5
CDR3aa: CASSYGWAGDQPQHF

len: 16
j_gene: TRBJ2-1
v_gene: TRBV7-3
CDR3aa: CASSLRRGAGDNEQFF

len: 15
j_gene: TRBJ1-1
v_gene: TRBV5-5
CDR3aa: CASSSTTRFDTEAFF